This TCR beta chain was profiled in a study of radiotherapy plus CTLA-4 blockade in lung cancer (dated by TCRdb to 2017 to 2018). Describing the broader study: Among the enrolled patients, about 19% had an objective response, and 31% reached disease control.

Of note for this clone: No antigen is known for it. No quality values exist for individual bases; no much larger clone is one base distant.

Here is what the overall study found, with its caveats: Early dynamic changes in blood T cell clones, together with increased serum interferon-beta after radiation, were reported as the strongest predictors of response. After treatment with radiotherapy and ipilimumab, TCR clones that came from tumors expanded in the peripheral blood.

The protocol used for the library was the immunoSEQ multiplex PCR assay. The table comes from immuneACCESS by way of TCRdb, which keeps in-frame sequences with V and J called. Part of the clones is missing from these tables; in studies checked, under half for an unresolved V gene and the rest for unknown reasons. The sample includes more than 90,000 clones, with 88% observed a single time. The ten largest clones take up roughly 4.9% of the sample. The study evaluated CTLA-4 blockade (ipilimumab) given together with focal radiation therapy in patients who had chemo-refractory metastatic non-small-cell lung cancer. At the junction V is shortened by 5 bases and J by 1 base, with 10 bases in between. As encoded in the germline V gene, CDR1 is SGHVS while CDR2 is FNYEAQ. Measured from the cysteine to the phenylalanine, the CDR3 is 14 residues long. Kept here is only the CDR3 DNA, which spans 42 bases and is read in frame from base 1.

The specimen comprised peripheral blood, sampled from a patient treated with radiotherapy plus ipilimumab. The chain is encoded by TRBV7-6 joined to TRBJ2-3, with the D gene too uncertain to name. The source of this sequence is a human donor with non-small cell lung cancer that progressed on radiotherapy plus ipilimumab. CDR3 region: CASSRLEGTDTQYF. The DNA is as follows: TGTGCCAGCAGCCGGCTCGAGGGCACAGATACGCAGTATTTT.